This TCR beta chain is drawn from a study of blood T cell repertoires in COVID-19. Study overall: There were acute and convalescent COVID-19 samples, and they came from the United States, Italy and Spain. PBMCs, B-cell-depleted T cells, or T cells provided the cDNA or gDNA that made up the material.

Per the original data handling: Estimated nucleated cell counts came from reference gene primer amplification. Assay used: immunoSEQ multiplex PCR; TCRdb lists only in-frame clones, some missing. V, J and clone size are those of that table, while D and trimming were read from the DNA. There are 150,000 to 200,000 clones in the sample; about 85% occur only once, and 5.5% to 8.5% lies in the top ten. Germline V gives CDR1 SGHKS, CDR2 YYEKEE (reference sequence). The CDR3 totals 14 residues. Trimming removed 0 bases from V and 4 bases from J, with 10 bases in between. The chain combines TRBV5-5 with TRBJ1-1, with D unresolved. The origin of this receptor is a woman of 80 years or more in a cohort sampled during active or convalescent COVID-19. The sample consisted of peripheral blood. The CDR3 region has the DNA TGTGCCAGCAGCTTGGGGTGGGCGGGCACTGAAGCTTTCTTT. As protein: CASSLGWAGTEAFF. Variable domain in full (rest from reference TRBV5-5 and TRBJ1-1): DAGVTQSPTHLIKTRGQQVTLRCSPISGHKSVSWYQQVLGQGPQFIFQYYEKEERGRGNFPDRFSARQFPNYSSELNVNALLLGDSALYLCASSLGWAGTEAFFGQGTRLTVV.